A single sample is the source of the 21 T cell receptor beta chains below, sequenced in a study of T cells in narcolepsy. Only in-frame clones appear in the TCRdb table, and some are missing; sequencing was by immunoSEQ multiplex PCR. This table holds 20,000 to 25,000 clones, roughly four fifths found once. Sequencing was done on a sample of CD45RA- memory CD4+ T cells from PBMCs. The receptors originated from a human donor with narcolepsy.

The genes are TRBV27 and TRBJ2-5, with 8 bases that match TRBD1. CDR1 MNHEY and CDR2 SMNVEV come from the germline V gene (reference sequence). This CDR3 region has 18 residues. V lost 2 bases to trimming and J lost 4 bases; unmatched junction nucleotides: 15. Here the CDR3 DNA reads TGTGCCAGCAGTTTAATAGGACAGGGACTTTATCGTAGAGAGACCCAGTACTTC. Amino acids: CASSLIGQGLYRRETQYF.

The V call is TRBV7-7, the J call TRBJ2-1; tentatively, D is TRBD2 (6 bases). The CDR3 loop spans 13 amino acids. CDR1 is SSHAT, CDR2 FNYEAQ, per germline (reference sequence). V lost 1 base and J 6 bases, leaving 7 bases between the germline ends. The CDR3 loop reads CASSLGGVNEQFF. CDR3 nucleotides: TGTGCCAGCAGCTTAGGCGGGGTCAATGAGCAGTTCTTC.

The rearrangement joins TRBV6-5 to TRBJ1-4, with TRBD1 identical over 10 bases. The CDR3 consists of 13 residues. V gave up 8 bases and J gave up 7 bases; unmatched junction bases: 4. CDR1 and CDR2 (germline): MNHEY, SVGAGI. The CDR3 loop is CASGDRGIEKLFF. The CDR3 DNA is TGTGCCAGCGGGGACAGGGGAATTGAAAAACTGTTTTTT.

In this sample, this clone is medium-sized. CDR3 loop: CASSQDNGWNQPQHF. CDR3 sequence (DNA): TGCGCCAGCAGCCAAGATAATGGGTGGAATCAGCCCCAGCATTTT. V is TRBV4-3 and J is TRBJ1-5; D is ambiguous. V was trimmed by 0 bases and J by 4 bases, leaving 10 bases between them. Germline V gene lookup returns CDR1 LGHNA and CDR2 YSLEER. The CDR3 consists of 15 residues.

This CDR3 reads CASAGRVNYGYTF. CDR3 DNA sequence: TGTGCCAGTGCTGGCAGGGTGAACTATGGCTACACCTTC. The rearrangement links TRBV19 to TRBJ1-2, with TRBD1 as a possible D gene (5 bases). Trimming pared 8 bases from V and 2 bases from J, leaving 12 bases between. Per germline, CDR1 LNHDA and CDR2 SQIVND (reference sequence). The CDR3 runs to 13 residues.

V is TRBV19 and J is TRBJ1-3; 8 bases match TRBD1. Germline assignment: CDR1 LNHDA and CDR2 SQIVND (reference sequence). The CDR3 contains 17 residues. The J segment lost 2 bases and the V segment lost 7 bases, leaving 13 bases of the junction unmatched. The CDR3 protein is CASTPGDRIAAGNTIYF. Written as DNA, the CDR3 is TGTGCCAGTACCCCGGGGGACAGGATCGCTGCTGGAAACACCATATATTTT.

The chain uses TRBV2 and TRBJ2-2; D possibly corresponds to TRBD1 (6 bases). This CDR3 is built from 15 residues. Trimming stripped 7 bases from V and 7 bases from J, with 19 bases between. Germline values: CDR1 SNHLY, CDR2 FYNNEI. The CDR3 sequence is CASKGTDSKVGELFF. CDR3 sequence (DNA): TGTGCCAGCAAGGGAACGGACAGTAAAGTCGGGGAGCTGTTTTTT. Full variable domain (missing parts from reference TRBV2 and TRBJ2-2): EPEVTQTPSHQVTQMGQEVILRCVPISNHLYFYWYRQILGQKVEFLVSFYNNEISEKSEIFDDQFSVERPDGSNFTLKIRSTKLEDSAMYFCASKGTDSKVGELFFGEGSRLTVL.

The J gene is TRBJ2-5, the V gene TRBV7-2; either TRBD1 or TRBD2 may supply D (5 bases each). The J call may be mistaken, given a closer DNA end match to TRBJ2-7. CDR1 and CDR2 (germline): SGHTA, FQGNSA. CDR3 size: 14 residues. The CDR3 spells CASSLAGVPYEQYF. The CDR3 coding sequence is TGTGCCAGCAGCTTAGCGGGGGTTCCCTACGAGCAGTACTTC.

The V gene is TRBV13, the J gene TRBJ2-5; 7 bases line up with TRBD2. The DNA end is more similar to TRBJ2-7, so the J call may be wrong. Germline V gene data show CDR1 as PRHDT and CDR2 as FYEKMQ (reference sequence). CDR3 size: 15 residues. The CDR3, as DNA: TGTGCCAGCAGCCGCCATGGGAGCGGGGCCTACGAGCAGTACTTC. Translation: CASSRHGSGAYEQYF.

The genes are TRBV6-5 and TRBJ2-5; 9 bases agree with TRBD2. The DNA end is a closer match to TRBJ2-7, so the J assignment may be wrong. The CDR3 totals 15 residues. Germline CDR1 and CDR2: MNHEY and SVGAGI. In DNA, the CDR3 is TGTGCCAGCAGTTATAGCGGGAGTGGGACCTACGAGCAGTACTTC. It yields the protein CASSYSGSGTYEQYF.

CDR3 coding DNA: TGTGCCAGCAGCTTGGGGGGAGGGGCCTACAATGAGCAGTTCTTC. Its protein is CASSLGGGAYNEQFF. The chain employs TRBV11-2 and TRBJ2-1, with TRBD2 matching over 7 bases. V dropped 3 bases and J dropped 2; count of bases not matched to a gene: 4. Looked up from germline, CDR1 is SGHAT and CDR2 is FQNNGV. CDR3 length: 15 amino acids.

The V call is TRBV5-1, the J call TRBJ2-7; D is uncertain. The CDR3 length is 14 residues. V was clipped by 7 bases and J by 7 bases, with 21 bases between them. CDR1 and CDR2 from the germline V gene are SGHRS and YFSETQ. The CDR3 DNA follows: TGCGCCAGCGACCCGGGCTACTATCAAGGGGAGCAGTACTTC. It yields the protein CASDPGYYQGEQYF.

The chain uses TRBV19 and TRBJ1-5; possibly TRBD1 for D (6 bases). Per the germline V gene, CDR1 is LNHDA and CDR2 is SQIVND (reference sequence). The CDR3 length is 16 residues. V lost 2 bases and J lost 1, with 12 bases in between. As DNA, the CDR3 is TGTGCCAGTAGTATACCGTCCAGGGGAAGCAATCAGCCCCAGCATTTT. Its translation: CASSIPSRGSNQPQHF.

This clone was picked up one time. This rearrangement joins TRBV7-2 to TRBJ1-2, with unresolved D. This CDR3 spans 13 amino acids. V lost 2 bases to trimming and J lost 5 bases, with 9 bases between them. The germline gives CDR1 SGHTA, CDR2 FQGNSA. CDR3 sequence: CASSLREQYGYTF. Written as DNA, the CDR3 is TGTGCCAGCAGCTTAAGGGAACAGTATGGCTACACCTTC.

V usage is TRBV28 and J usage is TRBJ1-5; 7 bases are shared with TRBD1. With V trimmed by 10 bases and J by 3 bases, 3 bases remained unmatched. The germline V gene has CDR1 MDHEN and CDR2 SYDVKM. This CDR3 is 12 amino acids long. Here the CDR3 DNA reads TGTGCCACCGACAGGGACAATCAGCCCCAGCATTTT. It translates to CATDRDNQPQHF.

V gene TRBV18 combines with J gene TRBJ2-1; D unclear. The germline V and J ends were trimmed by 6 bases and 2 bases, with 11 bases remaining between them. The germline V gene encodes CDR1 KGHSH and CDR2 LQKENI. CDR3 size: 14 residues. The CDR3 loop is CASSRQITYNEQFF. The CDR3 DNA is TGTGCCAGCTCCCGCCAGATTACCTACAATGAGCAGTTCTTC.

This rearrangement joins TRBV5-1 to TRBJ2-7, with D perhaps TRBD1 (5 bases). The CDR3 length is 13 residues. The germline V gene encodes CDR1 SGHRS and CDR2 YFSETQ. Trimming removed 5 bases at V and 4 bases at J, with 13 bases between. This chain's CDR3 is CASSSAQGYEQYF. The CDR3 nucleotides read TGCGCCAGCAGTTCGGCGCAGGGTTACGAGCAGTACTTC. Complete variable domain (other parts from reference TRBV5-1 and TRBJ2-7): KAGVTQTPRYLIKTRGQQVTLSCSPISGHRSVSWYQQTPGQGLQFLFEYFSETQRNKGNFPGRFSGRQFSNSRSEMNVSTLELGDSALYLCASSSAQGYEQYFGPGTRLTVT.

This clone was counted between two and nine times. The chain has TRBV30 and TRBJ1-1, with D possibly being TRBD1 (6 bases). CDR1 and CDR2 from the germline V gene are GTSNPN and SVGIG (reference sequence). Trimming cost V 8 bases and J 1 base, with 8 bases left between them. The CDR3 length is 11 residues. The CDR3 bases are TGTGCCACACAGGGGAACACTGAAGCTTTCTTT. Protein product: CATQGNTEAFF.

This chain joins TRBV6-5 and TRBJ1-2; D call uncertain. Germline assignment: CDR1 MNHEY and CDR2 SVGAGI. Trimming pared 6 bases from V and 2 bases from J, leaving 7 bases between. The CDR3 is 12 residues long. The CDR3 here is CASREKNYGYTF. The CDR3 DNA sequence: TGTGCCAGCAGAGAGAAGAACTATGGCTACACCTTC.

V and J are TRBV18 and TRBJ2-1; the match to TRBD2 covers 9 bases. Germline trimming cut 0 bases from V and 8 bases from J; bases unmatched to any gene: 5. In germline, CDR1 is KGHSH, CDR2 LQKENI. This CDR3 is 15 amino acids long. In nucleotides, the CDR3 is TGTGCCAGCTCACCACCAGCTAGCGGGATATATGAGCAGTTCTTC. Its protein product is CASSPPASGIYEQFF. Supplemented by reference TRBV18 and TRBJ2-1, the full variable domain reads NAGVMQNPRHLVRRRGQEARLRCSPMKGHSHVYWYRQLPEEGLKFMVYLQKENIIDESGMPKERFSAEFPKEGPSILRIQQVVRGDSAAYFCASSPPASGIYEQFFGPGTRLTVL.

This chain uses TRBV11-3 with TRBJ2-1; the match to TRBD2 covers 14 bases. V was pared by 5 bases and J by 8 bases, with 5 bases of the junction left unmatched. Germline V CDR1 and CDR2: SGHNT, YENEEA. The CDR3 runs to 15 residues. The CDR3 DNA follows: TGTGCCAGCAGCCCAGGGACTAGCGGGGGTCATGAGCAGTTCTTC. The encoded protein is CASSPGTSGGHEQFF.